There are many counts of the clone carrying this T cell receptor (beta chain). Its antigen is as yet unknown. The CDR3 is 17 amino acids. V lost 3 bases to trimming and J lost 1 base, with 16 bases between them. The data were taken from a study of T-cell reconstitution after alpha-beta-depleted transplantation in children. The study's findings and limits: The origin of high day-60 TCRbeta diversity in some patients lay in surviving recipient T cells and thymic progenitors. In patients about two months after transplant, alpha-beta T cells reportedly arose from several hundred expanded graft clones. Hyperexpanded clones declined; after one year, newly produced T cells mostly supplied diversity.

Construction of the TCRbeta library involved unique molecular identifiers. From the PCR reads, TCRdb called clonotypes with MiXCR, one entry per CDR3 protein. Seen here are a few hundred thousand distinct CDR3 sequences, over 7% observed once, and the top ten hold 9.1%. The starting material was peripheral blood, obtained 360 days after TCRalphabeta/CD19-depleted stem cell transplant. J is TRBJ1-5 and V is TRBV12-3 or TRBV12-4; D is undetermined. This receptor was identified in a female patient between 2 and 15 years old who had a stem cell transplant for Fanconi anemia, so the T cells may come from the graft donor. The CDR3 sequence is CASSFKQIDRSNQPQHF. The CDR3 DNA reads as TGTGCCAGCAGTTTTAAACAGATCGATAGGAGCAATCAGCCCCAGCATTTT.